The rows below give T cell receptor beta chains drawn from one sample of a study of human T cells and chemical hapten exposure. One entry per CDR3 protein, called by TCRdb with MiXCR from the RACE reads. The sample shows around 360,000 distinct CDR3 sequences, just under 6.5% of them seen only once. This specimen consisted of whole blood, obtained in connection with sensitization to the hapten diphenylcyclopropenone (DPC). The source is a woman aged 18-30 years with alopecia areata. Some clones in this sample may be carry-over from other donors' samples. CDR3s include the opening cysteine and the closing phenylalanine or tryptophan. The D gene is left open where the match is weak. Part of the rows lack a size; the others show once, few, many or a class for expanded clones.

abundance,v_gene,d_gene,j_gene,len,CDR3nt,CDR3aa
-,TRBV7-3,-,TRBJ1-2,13,TGTGCCAGCAGCTCCCAACGGGGAAGTGGCTACACCTTC,CASSSQRGSGYTF
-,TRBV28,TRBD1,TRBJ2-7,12,TGTGCCAGCAGAGCCACAGGGGTCGAGCAGTACTTC,CASRATGVEQYF
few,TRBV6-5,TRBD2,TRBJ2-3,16,TGTGCCAGCAGTTCTGTCCCTAGCGGGGGGGCAGATACGCAGTATTTT,CASSSVPSGGADTQYF
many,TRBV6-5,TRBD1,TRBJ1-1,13,TGTGCCAGCAGTTCCGGGACAGTAGCTGAAGCTTTCTTT,CASSSGTVAEAFF
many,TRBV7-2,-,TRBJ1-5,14,TGTGCCAGCAGCTTAGACCCTCCATATCAGCCCCAGCATTTT,CASSLDPPYQPQHF
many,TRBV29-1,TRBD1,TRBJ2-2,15,TGCAGCGTCCGCGGAGGACAGGGGGACACCGGGGAGCTGTTTTTT,CSVRGGQGDTGELFF
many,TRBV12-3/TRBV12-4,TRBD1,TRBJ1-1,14,TGTGCCAGCAGGGCGACAGGGTTGGACACTGAAGCTTTCTTT,CASRATGLDTEAFF
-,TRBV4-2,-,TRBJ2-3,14,TGTGCCAGCAGCCAAGAAAGGGTTACAGATACGCAGTATTTT,CASSQERVTDTQYF
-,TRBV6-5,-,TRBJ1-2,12,TGTGCCAGCGGTGGGGGTTACTATGGCTACACCTTC,CASGGGYYGYTF
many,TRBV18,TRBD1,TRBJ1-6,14,TGTGCCAGCTCACCAGAGACAGGGAATTCACCCCTCCACTTT,CASSPETGNSPLHF
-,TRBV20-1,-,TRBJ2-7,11,TGCAGTGCTAGTACGTCTTACGAGCAGTACTTC,CSASTSYEQYF
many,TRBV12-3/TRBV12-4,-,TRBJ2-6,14,TGTGCCAGTTCAGGGGTGGCCGGGGCCAACGTCCTGACTTTC,CASSGVAGANVLTF
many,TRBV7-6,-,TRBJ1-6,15,TGTGCCAGCAGCTTAGAGAGCCAGCCCCTTTCACCCCTCCACTTT,CASSLESQPLSPLHF
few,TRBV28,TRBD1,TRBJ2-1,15,TGTGCCAGCAGTTACAGTGGACAGGGAAACAATGAGCAGTTCTTC,CASSYSGQGNNEQFF
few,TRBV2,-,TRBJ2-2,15,TGTGCCAGACAAAAAAAACTAGCGAACACCGGGGAGCTGTTTTTT,CARQKKLANTGELFF
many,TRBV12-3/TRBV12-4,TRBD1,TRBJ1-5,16,TGTGCCAGCAGCCTAAGACAGGGGGCGGGGAATCAGCCCCAGCATTTT,CASSLRQGAGNQPQHF
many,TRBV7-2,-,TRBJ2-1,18,TGTGCCAGCAGCCCCAGGGGGCGGGGGGGCCTATCCTACAATGAGCAGTTCTTC,CASSPRGRGGLSYNEQFF